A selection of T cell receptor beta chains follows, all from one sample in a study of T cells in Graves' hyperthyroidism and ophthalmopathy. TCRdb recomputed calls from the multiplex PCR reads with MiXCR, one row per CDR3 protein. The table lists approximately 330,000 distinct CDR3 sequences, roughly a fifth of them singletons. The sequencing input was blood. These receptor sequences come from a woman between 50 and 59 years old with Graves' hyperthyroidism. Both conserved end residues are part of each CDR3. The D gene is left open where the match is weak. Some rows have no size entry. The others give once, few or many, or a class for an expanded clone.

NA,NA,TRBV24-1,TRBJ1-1,TGTGCCACCAGCCCCGGGGGGGGGAGAACTGAAGCTTTCTTT,CATSPGGGRTEAFF
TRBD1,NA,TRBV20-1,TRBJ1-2,TGCAGCGCCGATAGGTGGGACAGTGTCATGGATGGCTACACCTTC,CSADRWDSVMDGYTF
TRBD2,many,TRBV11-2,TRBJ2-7,TGTGCCAGCAGCTCGGGGACTAGCGGGAGCTCCTACGAGCAGTACTTC,CASSSGTSGSSYEQYF
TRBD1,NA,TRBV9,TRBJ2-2,TGTGCCAGCAGCCCGACAGGGGTTGGGTCGGTGGCCGGGGAGCTGTTTTTT,CASSPTGVGSVAGELFF
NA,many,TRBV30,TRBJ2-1,TGTGCCTGGAGTGTTAGACGGGCTAACAATGAGCAGTTCTTC,CAWSVRRANNEQFF
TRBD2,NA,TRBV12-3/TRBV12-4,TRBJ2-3,TGTGCCAGCAGGGGACTAGCTAGCACAGATACGCAGTATTTT,CASRGLASTDTQYF
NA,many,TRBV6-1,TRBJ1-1,TGTGCCAGCACTAAAGCGGGACTCACCTCCACTGAAGCTTTCTTT,CASTKAGLTSTEAFF
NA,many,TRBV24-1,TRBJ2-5,TGTGCCACCAGTGATACCCGGCAAGCGGGTACAGAGACCCAGTACTTC,CATSDTRQAGTETQYF
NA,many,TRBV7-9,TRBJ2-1,TGTGCCAGCAGCTTAGGAGGGGTCCAATACAATGAGCAGTTCTTC,CASSLGGVQYNEQFF
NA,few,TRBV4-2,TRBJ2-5,TGTGCCAGCAGCCAAAACCTTTGGGAGACCCAGTACTTC,CASSQNLWETQYF
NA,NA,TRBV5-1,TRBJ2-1,TGTGCCAGCAACTTGGCCCGATGGGGGCTATCCTACAATGAGCAGTTCTTC,CASNLARWGLSYNEQFF
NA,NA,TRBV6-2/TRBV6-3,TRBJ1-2,TGTGCCAGCAGTTACTCTAGGGGGGGCTATGGCTACACCTTC,CASSYSRGGYGYTF
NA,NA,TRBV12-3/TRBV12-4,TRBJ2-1,TGTGCCAGCAGCCTCACTATAACTCCGGGGAATGAGCAGTTCTTC,CASSLTITPGNEQFF
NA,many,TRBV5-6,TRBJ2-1,TGTGCCAGCAGCTTGGACGATGAGCAGTTCTTC,CASSLDDEQFF
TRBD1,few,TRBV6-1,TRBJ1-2,TGTGCCAGCAGAAACCGGGACAGGGCTGGCTACACCTTC,CASRNRDRAGYTF
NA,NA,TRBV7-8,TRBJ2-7,TGTGCCAGTTCTCCCCGTGGAGCGACCCCCTACGAGCGGTACTTC,CASSPRGATPYERYF
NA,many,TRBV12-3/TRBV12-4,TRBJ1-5,TGTGCCAGCAGAGCCGGGACAAGCATCAATCAGCCCCAGCATTTT,CASRAGTSINQPQHF
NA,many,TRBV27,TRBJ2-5,TGTGCCAGCACCGAATTTGGGGAGGGGGCGCCAGAGGAGACCCAGTACTTC,CASTEFGEGAPEETQYF
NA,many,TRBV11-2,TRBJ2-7,TGTGCCAGCAGCTATATTCGGGACTACGAGCAGTACTTC,CASSYIRDYEQYF
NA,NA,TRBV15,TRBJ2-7,TGTGCCACCAGCAGAGATCCCCTTTACGAGCAGTACTTC,CATSRDPLYEQYF
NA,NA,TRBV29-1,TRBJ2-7,TGCAGCGTTGAAACCTACGAGCAGTACTTC,CSVETYEQYF
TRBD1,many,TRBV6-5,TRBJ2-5,TGTGCCAGCAGTTACGACCTACAGGGGGAGACCCAGTACTTC,CASSYDLQGETQYF
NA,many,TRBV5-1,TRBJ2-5,TGCGCCAGCAGCTTGGGGAGAGCGGAGACCCAGTACTTC,CASSLGRAETQYF
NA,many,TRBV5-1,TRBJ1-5,TGCGCCAGCAGCGTTCAGGGGATTGGCAGCAATCAGCCCCAGCATTTT,CASSVQGIGSNQPQHF
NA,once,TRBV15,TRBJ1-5,TGTGCCACCAGCATAAGGGGACGGGGCAATCAGCCCCAGCATTTT,CATSIRGRGNQPQHF
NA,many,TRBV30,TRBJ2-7,TGTGCCTGGAGTTTTACTTCCTACGAGCAGTACTTC,CAWSFTSYEQYF
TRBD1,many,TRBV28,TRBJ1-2,TGTGCCAGCAGGCCGCCGGGACAGCTCTATGGCTACACCTTC,CASRPPGQLYGYTF
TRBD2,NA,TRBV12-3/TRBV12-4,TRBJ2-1,TGTGCCAGCACCTCCGTGCGGACTAGCGGCATGGAGCAGTTCTTC,CASTSVRTSGMEQFF
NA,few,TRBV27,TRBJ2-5,TGTGCCAGCGGGGGCGTTGCAGCGGGCCAAGAGACCCAGTACTTC,CASGGVAAGQETQYF
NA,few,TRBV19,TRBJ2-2,TGTGCCAGTAGTAGGGGGGACCCCGGGGAGCTGTTTTTT,CASSRGDPGELFF
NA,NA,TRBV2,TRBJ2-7,TGTGCCAGCAGCCGTTATGGGGAAGGCTCCTACGAGCAGTACTTC,CASSRYGEGSYEQYF
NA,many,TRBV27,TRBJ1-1,TGTGCCACTAAGGGGTGGGGGAACACTGAAGCTTTCTTT,CATKGWGNTEAFF
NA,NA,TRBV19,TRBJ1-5,TGTGCCAGTAGCAGGACTGGGGGGCAGAGTCAGCCCCAGCATTTT,CASSRTGGQSQPQHF
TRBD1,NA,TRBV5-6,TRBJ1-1,TGTGCCAGCAGCTGGGAGGGAAGACAGGGAAGCACTGAAGCTTTCTTT,CASSWEGRQGSTEAFF
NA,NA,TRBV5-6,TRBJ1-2,TGTGCCAGCAGCTTCGGGGGAAGATCCTATGGCTACACCTTC,CASSFGGRSYGYTF
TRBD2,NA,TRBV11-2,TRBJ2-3,TGTGCCAGCAGCTTGGGTCTAGCGGGAGGATTCACAGATACGCAGTATTTT,CASSLGLAGGFTDTQYF
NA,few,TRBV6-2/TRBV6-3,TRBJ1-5,TGTGCCAGCAGTGTTTGGAGTCAGCCCCAGCATTTT,CASSVWSQPQHF
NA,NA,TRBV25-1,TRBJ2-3,TGTGCCAGCAGTGATAGCAGGGCCTCCTCAGATACGCAGTATTTT,CASSDSRASSDTQYF
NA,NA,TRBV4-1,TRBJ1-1,TGCGCCAGCAGCCAAGACTGGACCCCCGGGCGAGGACATTATGAAGCTTTCTTT,CASSQDWTPGRGHYEAFF
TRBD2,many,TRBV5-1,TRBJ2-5,TGCGCCAGCAGCTTGGGGACTAGCGCTTATATGGAGACCCAGTACTTC,CASSLGTSAYMETQYF
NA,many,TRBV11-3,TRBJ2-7,TGTGCCAGCAGCTTACCCGCTGTCTCCTACGAGCAGTACTTC,CASSLPAVSYEQYF
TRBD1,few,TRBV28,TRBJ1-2,TGTGCCAGCACCAACAGGGGGCGTAAAAGTGGCTACACCTTC,CASTNRGRKSGYTF
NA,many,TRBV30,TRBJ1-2,TGTGCCTGGAGTGTCGGGTCGGGGACGCGTGGCTACACCTTC,CAWSVGSGTRGYTF
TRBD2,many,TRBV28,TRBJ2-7,TGTGCCAGCAGTTTACCGGGACTAGCGGTCTACGAGCAGTACTTC,CASSLPGLAVYEQYF
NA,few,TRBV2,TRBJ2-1,TGTACCAGCTCTGACAGGAGCTCCTACAATGAGCAGTTCTTC,CTSSDRSSYNEQFF
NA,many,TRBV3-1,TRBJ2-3,TGTGCCAGCAGCCAAACAGGACCCGGATGGAGCACAGATACGCAGTATTTT,CASSQTGPGWSTDTQYF
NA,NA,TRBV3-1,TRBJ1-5,TGTGCCAGCAGCCAGAATAGCAATCAGCCCCAGCATTTT,CASSQNSNQPQHF
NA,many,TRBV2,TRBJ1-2,TGTGCCAGCAGTGAAACGAGGATCGGAGGCTACACCTTC,CASSETRIGGYTF
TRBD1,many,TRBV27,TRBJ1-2,TGTGCCAGCAGTTTATCGGGACAGCTCTATGGCTACACCTTC,CASSLSGQLYGYTF
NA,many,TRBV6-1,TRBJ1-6,TGTGCCAGCAGCCCTGGAGCAGGGGCAAATTCACCCCTCCACTTT,CASSPGAGANSPLHF
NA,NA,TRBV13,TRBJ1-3,TGTGCCAGCAGGAGTCCGATCCGGGACCCCGGAAACACCATATATTTT,CASRSPIRDPGNTIYF
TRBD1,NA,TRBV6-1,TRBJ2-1,TGTGCCAGCAGACTGGACAGGGTAGGCAATGAGCAGTTCTTC,CASRLDRVGNEQFF
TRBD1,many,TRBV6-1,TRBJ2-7,TGTGCCAGCAGTCGTGGGACAGGTGTCACCTACGAGCAGTACTTC,CASSRGTGVTYEQYF